Each of the 25 T cell receptor beta chains below was sequenced from the same sample in a study of fetal regulatory T cell absence and autoimmunity. Some clones are missing from TCRdb's copy, which holds only in-frame ones; the method was immunoSEQ multiplex PCR. The sample has around 100,000 clones, 55% to 75% seen once. The sample consisted of pancreas tissue. These receptors came from a male donor with IPEX syndrome.

The chain employs TRBV5-4 and TRBJ2-3; D is undetermined. The CDR3 extends over 13 amino acids. Germline lookup yields CDR1 SGHNT and CDR2 YYREEE (reference sequence). The V end lost 4 bases, the J end lost 5 bases, and 11 bases lay between the germline ends. CDR3 coding DNA: TGTGCCAGCAGCCGCTTCTTGGTAGATACGCAGTATTTT. Encoded protein: CASSRFLVDTQYF.

The J gene is TRBJ2-7, the V gene TRBV10-3; 7 nucleotides agree with TRBD2. This CDR3 has 15 residues. The trim removed 3 bases at V and 2 bases at J, leaving 7 bases unmatched. Germline assignment: CDR1 ENHRY and CDR2 SYGVKD. The CDR3 region is CAISDPGLPTYEQYF. CDR3 in DNA: TGTGCCATCAGTGATCCGGGACTACCCACCTACGAGCAGTACTTC.

This sequence joins TRBV9 and TRBJ2-5; weak D call: TRBD1 (6 bases). V was clipped by 0 bases and J by 3 bases, with 15 bases between them. This CDR3 has 16 amino acids. Germline V gives CDR1 SGDLS, CDR2 YYNGEE. The CDR3 is CASSVAPRTVKETQYF. CDR3 sequence (DNA): TGTGCCAGCAGCGTAGCTCCGAGGACAGTAAAAGAGACCCAGTACTTC.

The genes are TRBV5-4 and TRBJ2-5, with TRBD1 as a possible D gene (5 bases). V lost 5 bases, J lost 4 bases, and 24 bases lay in between. The CDR3 is made up of 17 amino acids. CDR1 is SGHNT, CDR2 YYREEE, per germline (reference sequence). In DNA form, the CDR3 reads TGTGCCAGCAGTTCAGAAAGAGCTGCTGGTAGGGGAGAGACCCAGTACTTC. Protein: CASSSERAAGRGETQYF.

The chain is built from TRBV5-1 and TRBJ2-3, with D tentatively TRBD1 (6 bases). This CDR3 has 14 residues. Germline V gene sequence: CDR1 SGHRS, CDR2 YFSETQ. V was clipped by 4 bases and J by 2 bases, with 11 bases between them. CDR3 in DNA: TGCGCCAGCAGCACACAGGGATCCACAGATACGCAGTATTTT. It specifies CASSTQGSTDTQYF.

The V and J genes are TRBV30 and TRBJ2-3; unclear D gene. Trimming took 0 bases from V and 2 from J, leaving 9 bases between them. Germline values: CDR1 GTSNPN, CDR2 SVGIG (reference sequence). This CDR3 is built from 14 residues. DNA for the CDR3: TGTGCCTGGAGTGTCGTCTATACCACAGATACGCAGTATTTT. Translation gives CAWSVVYTTDTQYF. Variable domain in full (rest from reference TRBV30 and TRBJ2-3): SQTIHQWPATLVQPVGSPLSLECTVEGTSNPNLYWYRQAAGRGLQLLFYSVGIGQISSEVPQNLSASRPQDRQFILSSKKLLLSDSGFYLCAWSVVYTTDTQYFGPGTRLTVL.

This clone was found a few times. The chain is built from TRBV11-3 and TRBJ2-5; 8 bases agree with TRBD2. The CDR3 spans 17 residues. Trimming took 1 base from V and 5 from J; bases not matched to a gene: 12. Germline CDR1 reads SGHNT; CDR2 reads YENEEA. CDR3 nucleotides: TGTGCCAGCAGCTTAGGGGCTAGCGGGTCGAAGGGGGAGACCCAGTACTTC. This codes for CASSLGASGSKGETQYF.

The chain uses TRBV5-6 and TRBJ2-7; 10 bases map to TRBD2. V was pared by 3 bases and J by 6 bases, with 9 bases of the junction left unmatched. The CDR3 is 15 amino acids. CDR1 and CDR2 (germline): SGHDT, YYEEEE. The CDR3 spells CASSWGGTSAGEQYF. Here the CDR3 DNA reads TGTGCCAGCAGCTGGGGCGGGACTAGCGCGGGCGAGCAGTACTTC.

The CDR3 loop reads CASGVLTGNTIYF. Here the CDR3 DNA reads TGCGCCAGCGGCGTCCTTACTGGAAACACCATATATTTT. This chain links TRBV23-1 with TRBJ1-3; D remains unclear. TRBV23-1 is identified as an open reading frame with a role that is uncertain. Trimming removed 8 bases from V and 2 bases from J, with 10 bases in between. This CDR3 is built from 13 residues.

The chain combines TRBV5-1 with TRBJ2-7, with 7 nucleotides matching TRBD2. Germline CDR1 is SGHRS and CDR2 is YFSETQ. J lost 6 bases, V lost 0 bases, and 9 bases had no gene match. The CDR3 covers 15 residues. The CDR3 protein is CASSLAVGREFEQYF. The CDR3 region has the DNA TGCGCCAGCAGCTTGGCCGTCGGGCGGGAGTTCGAGCAGTACTTC.

The rearrangement uses TRBV21-1 and TRBJ2-3; the table's D call TRBD2 went unverified against the DNA. TRBV21-1 is a pseudogene locus. The CDR3 sequence is 8 residues long. CDR3 loop: CAGLTSAF. The CDR3 bases are TGTGCCGGTTTGACTAGTGCTTTT.

This clone came up once. The chain recombines TRBV7-9 with TRBJ2-2; D uncertain. Germline loops: CDR1 SEHNR, CDR2 FQNEAQ (reference sequence). V shed 2 bases and J shed 4 bases, with 5 bases lying between them. CDR3 size: 13 residues. CDR3: CASSLYGTGELFF. The CDR3 DNA sequence: TGTGCCAGCAGCTTATATGGCACCGGGGAGCTGTTTTTT.

This chain links TRBV9 with TRBJ2-3; 7 bases fit TRBD2. The CDR3 length is 14 residues. With 4 bases clipped from V and 5 bases from J, the junction kept 7 bases outside the gene matches. Per the germline V gene, CDR1 is SGDLS and CDR2 is YYNGEE. CDR3 coding DNA: TGTGCCAGCAGCTCTGGCGGGAGAGGAGATACGCAGTATTTT. It encodes CASSSGGRGDTQYF.

This clone was detected only a few times. The genes are TRBV29-1 and TRBJ2-5, with 9 bases fitting TRBD2. CDR1 and CDR2 (germline): SQVTM, ANQGSEA. The trim removed 4 bases at V and 1 base at J, leaving 4 bases unmatched. This CDR3 is built from 14 residues. The CDR3 DNA is TGCAGCGTTGCGGGAGCGGGAGGCCAAGAGACCCAGTACTTC. Protein product: CSVAGAGGQETQYF.

The genes are TRBV18 and TRBJ2-4, with 8 bases aligning to TRBD2. The germline gives CDR1 KGHSH, CDR2 LQKENI. This CDR3 has 14 amino acids. V was pared by 2 bases and J by 8 bases, with 5 bases of the junction left unmatched. DNA for the CDR3: TGTGCCAGCTCACCAAGCGGGAGTCGGGACATTCAGTACTTC. Amino acids: CASSPSGSRDIQYF.

This clone was counted a single time. The chain combines TRBV19 with TRBJ1-2; D not resolved. The CDR3 is made up of 15 amino acids. V dropped 5 bases and J dropped 2 bases, with 15 bases sitting between them. The germline CDR1 and CDR2 sequences are LNHDA and SQIVND (reference sequence). For the CDR3, the DNA is TGTGCCAGTAGTTTTTCCCCAACTCAGAACTATGGCTACACCTTC. Translated, it gives CASSFSPTQNYGYTF.

The rearrangement links TRBV6-1 to TRBJ2-7; D remains ambiguous. Germline loops: CDR1 MNHNS, CDR2 SASEGT. V lost 1 base and J lost 4, with 11 bases in between. This CDR3 has 14 amino acids. CDR3 sequence: CASSEGTLGYEQYF. Here the CDR3 DNA reads TGTGCCAGCAGTGAAGGGACCCTGGGGTACGAGCAGTACTTC.

This clone was seen a few times. The rearrangement uses TRBV7-9 and TRBJ2-7; TRBD2 aligns across 10 bases. The V segment lost 5 bases and the J segment 3 bases; nucleotides outside the gene matches: 7. The CDR3 runs 15 residues. Germline lookup yields CDR1 SEHNR and CDR2 FQNEAQ (reference sequence). The CDR3, as DNA: TGTGCCAGCAGCAACACCGGGACTAGCGTCTACGAGCAGTACTTC. Encoded protein: CASSNTGTSVYEQYF.

The chain employs TRBV7-9 and TRBJ1-2, with 12 bases aligning to TRBD1. CDR1 SEHNR and CDR2 FQNEAQ come from the germline V gene (reference sequence). There are 14 residues in the CDR3. Losses at the gene ends were 3 bases for V and 8 bases for J; bases not matched to a gene: 4. The CDR3 protein is CASSLGQGAPGYTF. In DNA, the CDR3 is TGTGCCAGCAGCTTGGGACAGGGGGCGCCGGGCTACACCTTC.

The chain employs TRBV30 and TRBJ1-4; 8 bases agree with TRBD1. There are 12 residues in the CDR3. CDR1 and CDR2 (germline): GTSNPN, SVGIG (reference sequence). Trimming took 4 bases from V and 7 from J; bases not matched to a gene: 2. CDR3 bases: TGTGCCTGGACAGGGGGCACTGAAAAACTGTTTTTT. This gives the protein CAWTGGTEKLFF.

In this sample, this clone turned up once. This sequence joins TRBV7-8 and TRBJ2-2, with 10 bases aligning to TRBD1. Germline lookup yields CDR1 SGHVS and CDR2 FQNEAQ. This CDR3 has 15 amino acids. V lost 1 base, J lost 6 bases, and 2 bases stayed unmatched. CDR3 sequence: CASSLVDRGSGELFF. The CDR3 coding sequence is TGTGCCAGCAGCTTAGTGGACAGGGGGTCCGGGGAGCTGTTTTTT.

The V and J genes are TRBV2 and TRBJ2-3; D not certain. CDR1 is SNHLY and CDR2 is FYNNEI in the germline V gene. The CDR3 has 12 residues. Trimming pared 7 bases from V and 0 bases from J, leaving 5 bases between. CDR3 nucleotide sequence: TGTGCCAGCATGCCTAGCACAGATACGCAGTATTTT. Translated: CASMPSTDTQYF.

In its sample, this clone was seen once. The V gene is TRBV7-2, the J gene TRBJ2-3, with unresolved D. Germline V gene sequence: CDR1 SGHTA, CDR2 FQGNSA. V gave up 6 bases and J gave up 6 bases, with 10 bases separating them. This CDR3 has 12 amino acids. In DNA, the CDR3 is TGTGCCAGCAGGCGCTATGGCGATACGCAGTATTTT. This translates into CASRRYGDTQYF.

V gene TRBV4-2 combines with J gene TRBJ2-7, with TRBD2 matching over 7 bases. This CDR3 spans 15 amino acids. After removal of 0 bases from V and 3 bases from J, the junction contained 5 bases not matched to a gene. Germline CDR1 is LGHNA and CDR2 is YNFKEQ. In DNA form, the CDR3 reads TGTGCCAGCAGCCAAGAGGCGGGAGTCCTCTACGAGCAGTACTTC. Translating it yields CASSQEAGVLYEQYF.

This clone was observed a few times. The rearrangement joins TRBV9 to TRBJ1-1; a weak D match, TRBD1 (5 bases). Germline-derived CDR1 and CDR2 are SGDLS and YYNGEE. V lost 4 bases and J 1 base, leaving 5 bases between the germline ends. CDR3 length: 12 residues. CDR3 protein: CASSTGNTEAFF. CDR3 DNA: TGTGCCAGCAGCACAGGGAACACTGAAGCTTTCTTT.